The 10 T cell receptor beta chains below all came from one sample that was sequenced in a study of T cells after yellow fever vaccination. TCRdb processed the 5' RACE reads anew with MiXCR; each CDR3 protein has one entry. The repertoire holds approximately 170,000 distinct CDR3 sequences, with roughly 9.6% as singletons. The starting material was CD8+ T cells sorted from PBMCs, obtained 15 days after the yellow fever booster vaccination. Every receptor here comes from a man younger than 35 who received the YFV17D yellow fever vaccine.

In its sample, this clonotype was seen a few times. The V call is TRBV7-8, the J call TRBJ2-1; D is perhaps TRBD1 (5 bases). Germline V lookup: CDR1 SGHVS, CDR2 FQNEAQ. The V end lost 5 bases, the J end lost 7 bases, and 15 bases lay between the germline ends. This CDR3 comprises 14 residues. CDR3 residues: CASSPDTLRNEQFF. CDR3 in DNA: TGTGCCAGCAGCCCGGACACCCTAAGGAATGAGCAGTTCTTC.

The CDR3 sequence: CSATGHADIDTQYF. CDR3 in DNA: TGCAGTGCCACGGGACACGCGGACATCGATACGCAGTATTTT. V usage is TRBV20-1 and J usage is TRBJ2-3, with D possibly being TRBD1 (6 bases). Per germline, CDR1 DFQATT and CDR2 SNEGSKA (reference sequence). V was clipped by 6 bases and J by 6 bases, with 19 bases between them. CDR3 length: 14 amino acids.

The rearrangement links TRBV5-1 to TRBJ2-3; no firm D call. Germline CDR1 and CDR2: SGHRS and YFSETQ. The CDR3 consists of 12 residues. The V end was cut by 5 bases, the J end by 4 bases, with 8 bases between. DNA for the CDR3: TGCGCCAGCAGTTTACATCCAGATACGCAGTATTTT. Translation gives CASSLHPDTQYF.

This chain links TRBV4-1 with TRBJ2-5, with 11 bases identical to TRBD2. Germline V gives CDR1 MGHRA, CDR2 YSYEKL. The length of the CDR3 is 17 residues. V trimming: 3 bases; J trimming: 0 bases; junction bases outside the gene matches: 6. This chain's CDR3 is CASSQASSGGYQETQYF. Written as DNA, the CDR3 is TGCGCCAGCAGCCAGGCTTCTAGCGGGGGGTACCAAGAGACCCAGTACTTC.

The V gene is TRBV24-1, the J gene TRBJ2-3, with D possibly being TRBD2 (6 bases). The CDR3 spans 18 residues. Germline loops: CDR1 KGHDR, CDR2 SFDVKD. The ends were cut back, 4 bases at V and 1 base at J, with 20 bases in the middle. The CDR3 loop reads CATSDLSATGDRTDTQYF. CDR3 nucleotide sequence: TGTGCCACCAGTGACCTGTCCGCTACGGGGGACCGCACAGATACGCAGTATTTT.

V usage is TRBV27 and J usage is TRBJ2-7; 7 bases are shared with TRBD1. V gave up 6 bases and J gave up 0 bases; unmatched junction bases: 5. This CDR3 contains 14 residues. Looked up from germline, CDR1 is MNHEY and CDR2 is SMNVEV (reference sequence). The CDR3 spells CASRPGGVSYEQYF. The CDR3 nucleotides read TGTGCCAGCAGACCAGGGGGAGTCTCCTACGAGCAGTACTTC.

The chain carries TRBV7-3 and TRBJ1-1; no definite D call. V lost 0 bases and J 4 bases, leaving 15 bases between the germline ends. From germline, CDR1 is SGHTA and CDR2 FQGTGA. This CDR3 comprises 16 residues. The CDR3 reads CASSLTFRATGTEAFF. In DNA, the CDR3 is TGTGCCAGCAGCTTAACGTTTCGGGCTACGGGCACTGAAGCTTTCTTT.

This clonotype was seen a few times. J is TRBJ2-6 and V is TRBV4-1; D call uncertain. With 4 bases removed from V and 0 bases from J, the gap between germline ends came to 13 bases. The length of the CDR3 is 17 residues. Germline assignment: CDR1 MGHRA and CDR2 YSYEKL. The CDR3 DNA sequence: TGCGCCAGCAGCCGCGGTGCGGCCTCCTCTGGGGCCAACGTCCTGACTTTC. It codes for CASSRGAASSGANVLTF.

The rearrangement uses TRBV28 and TRBJ2-3; 8 nucleotides agree with TRBD2. Germline V gene lookup returns CDR1 MDHEN and CDR2 SYDVKM. The ends lost 3 bases at V and 0 bases at J; junction bases unmatched: 8. This CDR3 has 17 residues. The CDR3 is CASSFVAGGTSTDTQYF. The CDR3 coding sequence is TGTGCCAGCAGTTTTGTGGCGGGGGGTACTAGCACAGATACGCAGTATTTT.

J is TRBJ2-7 and V is TRBV4-1; D uncertain. This CDR3 has 14 amino acids. Trimming took 1 base from V and 0 from J, leaving 7 bases between them. Germline assignment: CDR1 MGHRA and CDR2 YSYEKL. The CDR3 spells CASSQATVSYEQYV. CDR3 DNA sequence: TGCGCCAGCAGCCAAGCGACCGTCTCCTACGAGCAGTACGTC.